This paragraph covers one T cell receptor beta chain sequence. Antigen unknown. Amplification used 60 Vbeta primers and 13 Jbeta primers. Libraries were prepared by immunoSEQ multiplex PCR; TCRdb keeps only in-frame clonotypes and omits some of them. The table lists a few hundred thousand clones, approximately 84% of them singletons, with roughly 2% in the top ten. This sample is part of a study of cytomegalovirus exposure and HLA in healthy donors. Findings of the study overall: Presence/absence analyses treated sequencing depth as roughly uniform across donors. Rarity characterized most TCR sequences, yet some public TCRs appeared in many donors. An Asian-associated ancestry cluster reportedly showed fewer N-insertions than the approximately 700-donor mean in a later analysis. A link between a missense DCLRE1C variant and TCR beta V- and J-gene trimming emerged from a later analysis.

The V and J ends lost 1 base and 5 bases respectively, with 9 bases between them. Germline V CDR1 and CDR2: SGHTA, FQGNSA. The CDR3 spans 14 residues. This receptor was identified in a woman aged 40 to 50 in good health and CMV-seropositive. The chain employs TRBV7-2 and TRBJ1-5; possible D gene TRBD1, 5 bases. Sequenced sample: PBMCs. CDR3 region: CASSLGQGYQPQHF. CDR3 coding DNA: TGTGCCAGCAGCTTAGGGCAGGGTTATCAGCCCCAGCATTTT.